The clone carrying this T cell receptor beta chain was seen ten or more times. These data belong to a study of T cells in Graves' hyperthyroidism and ophthalmopathy. About the study: Upon initial diagnosis and before any treatment, peripheral blood was collected.

There were TCR beta CDR3 regions amplified from RNA transcripts. The study used the HTBI primer set for a first-round RT-PCR of the TCR CDR3. TCRdb itself ran the multiplex PCR reads through MiXCR, one entry per CDR3 protein. The sample has around 440,000 distinct CDR3 sequences, 15% to 18% seen once; the top ten hold roughly 8%. V dropped 4 bases and J dropped 2 bases, with 12 bases sitting between them. The CDR3 sequence is 14 residues long. CDR1 SGHKS and CDR2 YYEKEE come from the germline V gene (reference sequence). The V call is TRBV5-5, the J call TRBJ1-2; unclear D gene. The clonotype was recovered from a young woman with Graves' hyperthyroidism. The source material was blood. The CDR3 sequence is CASSRTQENYGYTF. As DNA, the CDR3 is TGTGCCAGCAGCCGAACTCAGGAGAACTATGGCTACACCTTC.